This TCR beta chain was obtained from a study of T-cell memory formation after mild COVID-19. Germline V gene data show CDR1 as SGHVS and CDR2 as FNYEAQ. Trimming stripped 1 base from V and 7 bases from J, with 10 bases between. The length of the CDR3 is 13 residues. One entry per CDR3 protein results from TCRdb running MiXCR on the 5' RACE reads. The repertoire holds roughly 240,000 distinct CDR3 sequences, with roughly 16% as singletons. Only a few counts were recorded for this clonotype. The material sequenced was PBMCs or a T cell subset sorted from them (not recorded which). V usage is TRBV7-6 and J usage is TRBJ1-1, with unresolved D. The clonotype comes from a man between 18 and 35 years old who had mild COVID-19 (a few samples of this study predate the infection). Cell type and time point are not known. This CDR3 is CASSLGISGEAFF. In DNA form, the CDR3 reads TGTGCCAGCAGCTTAGGCATTAGCGGTGAAGCTTTCTTT. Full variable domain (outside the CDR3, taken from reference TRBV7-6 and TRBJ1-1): GAGVSQSPRYKVTKRGQDVALRCDPISGHVSLYWYRQALGQGPEFLTYFNYEAQQDKSGLPNDRFSAERPEGSISTLTIQRTEQRDSAMYRCASSLGISGEAFFGQGTRLTVV.